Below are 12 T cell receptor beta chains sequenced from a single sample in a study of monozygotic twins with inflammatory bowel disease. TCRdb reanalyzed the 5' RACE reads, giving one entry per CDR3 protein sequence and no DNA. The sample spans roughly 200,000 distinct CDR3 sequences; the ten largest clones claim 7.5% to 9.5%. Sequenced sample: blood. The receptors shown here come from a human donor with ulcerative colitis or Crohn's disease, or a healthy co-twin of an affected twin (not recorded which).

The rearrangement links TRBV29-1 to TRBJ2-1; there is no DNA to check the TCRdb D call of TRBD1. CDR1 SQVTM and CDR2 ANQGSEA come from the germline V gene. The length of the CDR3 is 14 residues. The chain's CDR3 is CSVEEITGKSEQFF.

This chain's CDR3 is CASSWGTGINYGYTF. V and J are TRBV5-1 and TRBJ1-2; with no DNA, the TCRdb D assignment of TRBD1 cannot be verified. Germline V gene lookup returns CDR1 SGHRS and CDR2 YFSETQ. The CDR3 length is 15 residues.

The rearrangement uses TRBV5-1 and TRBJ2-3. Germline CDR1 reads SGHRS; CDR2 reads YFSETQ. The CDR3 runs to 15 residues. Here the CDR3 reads CASSLGGVSTDTQYF.

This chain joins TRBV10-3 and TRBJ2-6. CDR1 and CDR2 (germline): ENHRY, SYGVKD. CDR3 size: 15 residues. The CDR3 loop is CAINAGTSGANVLTF.

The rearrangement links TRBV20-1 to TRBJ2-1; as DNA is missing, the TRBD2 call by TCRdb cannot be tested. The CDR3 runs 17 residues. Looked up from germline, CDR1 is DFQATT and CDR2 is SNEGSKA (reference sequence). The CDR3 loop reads CSASPQRAGFGLDEQFF.

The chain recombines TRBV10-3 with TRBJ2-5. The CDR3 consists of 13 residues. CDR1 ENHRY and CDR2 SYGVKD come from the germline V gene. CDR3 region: CAISMGFQETQYF.

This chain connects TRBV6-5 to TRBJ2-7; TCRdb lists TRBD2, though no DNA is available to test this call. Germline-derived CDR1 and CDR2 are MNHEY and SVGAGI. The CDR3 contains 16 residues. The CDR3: CASIYGLAGGSYEQYF.

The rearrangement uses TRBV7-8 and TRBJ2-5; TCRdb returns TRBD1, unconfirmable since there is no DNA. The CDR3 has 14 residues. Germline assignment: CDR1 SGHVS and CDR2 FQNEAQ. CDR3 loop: CASSSGRGGETQYF.

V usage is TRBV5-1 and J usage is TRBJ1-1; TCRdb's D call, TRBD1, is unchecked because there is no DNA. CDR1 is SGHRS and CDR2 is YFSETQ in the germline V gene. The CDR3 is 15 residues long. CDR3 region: CASSLGDRVPTEAFF.

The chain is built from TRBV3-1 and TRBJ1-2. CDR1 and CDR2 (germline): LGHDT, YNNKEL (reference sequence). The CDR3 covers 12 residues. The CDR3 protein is CASSQQGGGYTF.

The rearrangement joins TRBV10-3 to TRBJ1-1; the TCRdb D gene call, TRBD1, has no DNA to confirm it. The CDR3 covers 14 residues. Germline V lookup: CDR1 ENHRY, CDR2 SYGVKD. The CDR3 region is CAISERRGYTEAFF.

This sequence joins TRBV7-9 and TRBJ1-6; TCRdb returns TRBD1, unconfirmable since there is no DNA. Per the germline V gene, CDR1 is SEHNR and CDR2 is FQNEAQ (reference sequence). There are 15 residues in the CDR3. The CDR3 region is CASSFSRGQYESLHF.